This entry lists 22 T cell receptor beta chains sequenced from one sample in a study of T cell responses to AZD1222 COVID-19 vaccine. Generated by immunoSEQ multiplex PCR, the TCRdb table keeps only in-frame clones and is missing some. The sample has approximately 160,000 clones, 90% seen once. The sample here was peripheral blood, taken on day 0 of AZD1222 vaccination. The source is an adult in good health.

This clone was observed a single time. This sequence joins TRBV9 and TRBJ2-2, with D perhaps matching TRBD1 (6 bases). The germline V gene encodes CDR1 SGDLS and CDR2 YYNGEE. V was pared by 3 bases and J by 6 bases, with 21 bases between. The CDR3 extends over 17 amino acids. The CDR3 DNA sequence: TGTGCCAGCAGCGAGACCCCGGGACATCCGTTCCCCGGGGAGCTGTTTTTT. It is translated as CASSETPGHPFPGELFF.

V usage is TRBV20-1 and J usage is TRBJ2-2, with no clear D. CDR1 and CDR2 from the germline V gene are DFQATT and SNEGSKA (reference sequence). This CDR3 spans 13 amino acids. V lost 3 bases and J lost 4, with 9 bases in between. The CDR3 loop reads CSASYPGTGELFF. The CDR3 DNA is TGCAGTGCTAGTTATCCGGGCACCGGGGAGCTGTTTTTT.

The sample holds one count of this clone. The genes are TRBV18 and TRBJ1-1, with D perhaps matching TRBD1 (5 bases). The V gene lost 3 bases and the J gene lost 8 bases, with 16 bases spanning the gap. CDR3 length: 14 amino acids. Per the germline V gene, CDR1 is KGHSH and CDR2 is LQKENI. The DNA for the CDR3 is TGTGCCAGCTCACCGACCGGGACTAGATTCGAAGCTTTCTTT. Residues: CASSPTGTRFEAFF.

The chain recombines TRBV19 with TRBJ1-1, with TRBD1 identical over 11 bases. After removal of 5 bases from V and 1 base from J, the junction contained 6 bases not matched to a gene. CDR3 length equals 16 residues. Germline V gene data show CDR1 as LNHDA and CDR2 as SQIVND (reference sequence). CDR3 amino acids: CASSQRTGGANTEAFF. As DNA, the CDR3 is TGTGCCAGTAGTCAGAGGACAGGGGGCGCGAACACTGAAGCTTTCTTT.

The CDR3 sequence: CASSLPAQGMVGTNEKLFF. The CDR3 nucleotides read TGTGCCAGCAGCCTCCCCGCTCAGGGGATGGTAGGGACTAATGAAAAACTGTTTTTT. The chain joins TRBV5-5 to TRBJ1-4; possible D gene TRBD1, 6 bases. Germline CDR1 SGHKS, CDR2 YYEKEE (reference sequence). The CDR3 length is 19 residues. V was trimmed by 4 bases and J by 2 bases, leaving 24 bases between them.

The J gene is TRBJ2-3, the V gene TRBV6-5; D is tentatively TRBD1 or TRBD2 (5 bases each). The germline V gene has CDR1 MNHEY and CDR2 SVGAGI. The CDR3 consists of 14 residues. With 11 bases removed from V and 6 bases from J, the gap between germline ends came to 21 bases. The CDR3 protein is CAAGPPGAGDTQYF. As DNA, the CDR3 is TGTGCCGCAGGTCCCCCCGGGGCGGGTGATACGCAGTATTTT.

The chain links TRBV5-4 to TRBJ2-1, with no clear D. The ends were cut back, 0 bases at V and 2 bases at J, with 6 bases in the middle. In germline, CDR1 is SGHNT, CDR2 YYREEE (reference sequence). The CDR3 totals 14 residues. The CDR3: CASSLGRTYNEQFF. The CDR3 bases are TGTGCCAGCAGCTTGGGGCGTACCTACAATGAGCAGTTCTTC.

V is TRBV5-1 and J is TRBJ1-2; D uncertain. The CDR3 extends over 13 amino acids. The germline V gene encodes CDR1 SGHRS and CDR2 YFSETQ. V was trimmed by 10 bases and J by 4 bases, leaving 17 bases between them. The CDR3 here is CASALLGSYGYTF. As DNA, the CDR3 is TGCGCCTCTGCCTTGTTGGGGAGCTATGGCTACACCTTC.

This chain connects TRBV20-1 to TRBJ2-1, with 7 bases that match TRBD2. J was trimmed by 11 bases and V by 1 base; bases with no gene match: 2. The germline CDR1 and CDR2 sequences are DFQATT and SNEGSKA (reference sequence). The CDR3 is made up of 11 amino acids. CDR3 bases: TGCAGTGCTAGAGGGGAGGGCCAGCAGTTCTTC. Residues: CSARGEGQQFF.

The chain is built from TRBV3-1 (or the pseudogene TRBV3-2) and TRBJ1-5; weak D call: TRBD1 (6 bases). Looked up from germline, CDR1 is LGHDT and CDR2 is YNNKEL (reference sequence). With 1 base removed from V and 4 bases from J, the gap between germline ends came to 11 bases. This CDR3 has 15 residues. CDR3 amino acids: CASSQASTGNQPQHF. The CDR3 nucleotides read TGTGCCAGCAGCCAAGCATCGACAGGTAATCAGCCCCAGCATTTT.

This clone was counted a single time. The chain carries TRBV19 and TRBJ2-2; 7 bases line up with TRBD1. The CDR3 is 16 amino acids. Germline CDR1 LNHDA, CDR2 SQIVND (reference sequence). V dropped 1 base and J dropped 4; count of bases not matched to a gene: 6. The DNA of the CDR3 is TGTGCCAGTAGTATAGTGTTCAGGGGGACCACCGGGGAGCTGTTTTTT. Translated: CASSIVFRGTTGELFF.

The chain employs TRBV9 and TRBJ1-3; D is ambiguous. The CDR3 spans 14 residues. CDR1 is SGDLS, CDR2 YYNGEE, per germline. With 4 bases removed from V and 0 bases from J, the gap between germline ends came to 8 bases. The CDR3 nucleotides are TGTGCCAGCAGCCCGACCTTCTCTGGAAACACCATATATTTT. This codes for CASSPTFSGNTIYF.

The V call is TRBV30, the J call TRBJ2-2; 7 bases are shared with TRBD1. There are 14 residues in the CDR3. CDR1 is GTSNPN, CDR2 SVGIG, per germline (reference sequence). The J segment lost 4 bases and the V segment lost 6 bases, leaving 8 bases of the junction unmatched. CDR3 in amino acids: CACHRGEGTGELFF. CDR3 DNA: TGTGCCTGCCACAGGGGAGAAGGCACCGGGGAGCTGTTTTTT. Full variable domain (outside the CDR3, taken from reference TRBV30 and TRBJ2-2): SQTIHQWPATLVQPVGSPLSLECTVEGTSNPNLYWYRQAAGRGLQLLFYSVGIGQISSEVPQNLSASRPQDRQFILSSKKLLLSDSGFYLCACHRGEGTGELFFGEGSRLTVL.

The chain recombines TRBV2 with TRBJ2-1, with unresolved D. The V and J ends lost 10 bases and 1 base respectively, with 8 bases between them. Germline CDR1 and CDR2: SNHLY and FYNNEI. The length of the CDR3 is 12 residues. CDR3 protein: CANHKSYNEQFF. DNA of the CDR3: TGTGCCAATCATAAGTCCTACAATGAGCAGTTCTTC.

This clone has only one observation. The chain is built from TRBV6-5 and TRBJ1-2; 8 bases are shared with TRBD1. Germline-derived CDR1 and CDR2 are MNHEY and SVGAGI. This CDR3 has 15 residues. V was pared by 6 bases and J by 3 bases, with 9 bases of the junction left unmatched. The CDR3 is CASSHGAGGHYGYTF. CDR3 DNA sequence: TGTGCCAGCAGCCACGGGGCAGGGGGCCACTATGGCTACACCTTC.

The J gene is TRBJ2-7, the V gene TRBV12-3 or TRBV12-4, with no clear D. V lost 8 bases and J 6 bases, leaving 14 bases between the germline ends. The CDR3 loop spans 12 amino acids. The CDR3 DNA sequence: TGTGCCAGCCGGTGGGGAAATGGCGAGCAGTACTTC. It codes for CASRWGNGEQYF.

The chain links TRBV18 to TRBJ2-3; a possible D gene is TRBD2 (6 bases). The CDR3 consists of 13 residues. V was clipped by 2 bases and J by 7 bases, with 10 bases between them. Germline V CDR1 and CDR2: KGHSH, LQKENI. DNA for the CDR3: TGTGCCAGCTCACCAACCCGGGAGAATACGCAGTATTTT. Amino acid sequence: CASSPTRENTQYF.

The chain joins TRBV21-1 to TRBJ1-5; TRBD1 reflects the table's D call only, with no check against the DNA. TRBV21-1 is labeled a pseudogene. CDR3 length: 15 amino acids. CDR3 bases: TGTGCCAGCAGCAAAGGGGGGCTGAGCAATCAGCCCCAGCATTTT. This sequence encodes CASSKGGLSNQPQHF.

Only one count was recorded for this clone. The V gene is TRBV18, the J gene TRBJ1-1; 7 bases are a match to TRBD1. This CDR3 has 14 residues. V lost 6 bases to trimming and J lost 9 bases; unmatched junction nucleotides: 13. Per germline, CDR1 KGHSH and CDR2 LQKENI. CDR3 in amino acids: CASSRGPVQGKAFF. CDR3 DNA sequence: TGTGCCAGCTCCCGCGGCCCTGTACAGGGGAAAGCTTTCTTT.

The V call is TRBV27, the J call TRBJ2-1; tentatively, D is TRBD1 or TRBD2 (5 bases each). Germline V gene lookup returns CDR1 MNHEY and CDR2 SMNVEV (reference sequence). V lost 2 bases and J 0 bases, leaving 11 bases between the germline ends. This CDR3 contains 16 residues. The CDR3 reads CASSLREGYSYNEQFF. DNA of the CDR3: TGTGCCAGCAGTTTAAGAGAGGGGTACTCCTACAATGAGCAGTTCTTC.

This chain joins TRBV7-2 and TRBJ2-1, with D unclear. V was clipped by 2 bases and J by 8 bases, with 13 bases between them. Germline CDR1 is SGHTA and CDR2 is FQGNSA. The CDR3 is 14 residues long. The CDR3 sequence is CASSLLGPGDEQFF. The CDR3 region has the DNA TGTGCCAGCAGCTTACTAGGACCTGGCGATGAGCAGTTCTTC.

The gene calls are TRBV30 and TRBJ1-4; no firm D call. Between the trimmed V and J ends, which lost 2 bases and 5 bases, there was a span of 12 bases. The CDR3 totals 14 residues. Germline V CDR1 and CDR2: GTSNPN, SVGIG (reference sequence). CDR3 nucleotide sequence: TGTGCCTGGAGTTCCGGGATAACGAATGAAAAACTGTTTTTT. Translated: CAWSSGITNEKLFF.